The clone carrying this T cell receptor (beta chain) was seen a single time. Its specificity is unknown. V lost 3 bases and J lost 3, with 9 bases in between. This CDR3 is 14 amino acids long. CDR1 is LNHNV, CDR2 YYDKDF, per germline (reference sequence). TCRdb's copy holds only in-frame clones and misses some; the assay was immunoSEQ multiplex PCR. The sample lists around 110,000 clones; 90% to 95% were seen once. The data originate from a study of T cell responses to AZD1222 COVID-19 vaccine. In the study overall: Pooled in the analysis were second doses at about 4 or about 12 weeks.

General study findings and limits: The study found vaccine-associated CD4 TCRs spanning spike, dominant at 160-218 and 743-854. Per reports, nearly half of all spike-specific TCRs target regions that are unmutated in variants.

V is TRBV15 and J is TRBJ2-1; D is possibly TRBD2 (6 bases). The material sequenced was peripheral blood, taken on day 0 of AZD1222 vaccination. This sequence was found in an adult in good health. CDR3 in DNA: TGTGCCACCAGCAGGGTTAGCGGCTACAATGAGCAGTTCTTC. As protein: CATSRVSGYNEQFF.